This T cell receptor (beta chain) stems from a study of blood T cell repertoires in COVID-19. Germline-derived CDR1 and CDR2 are MNHEY and SVGAGI. The CDR3 extends over 13 amino acids. The V segment lost 8 bases and the J segment 9 bases; nucleotides outside the gene matches: 9. This clone showed up just once. Clones were sequenced by immunoSEQ multiplex PCR, and TCRdb holds only the in-frame ones, with some missing. The top ten hold 3% to 3.5% of the sample, which has about 200,000 clones, roughly 86% seen once. Sequenced input: peripheral blood. This sequence originates from a man aged 55 to 69 with acute or convalescent COVID-19. J is TRBJ2-1 and V is TRBV6-5; TRBD2 matches 8 bases. The DNA of the CDR3 is TGTGCCAGCTCGTTCGGGGGGGCTATTGAGCAGTTCTTC. Its protein is CASSFGGAIEQFF.